This T cell receptor beta chain was recorded in a study of T cell responses to AZD1222 COVID-19 vaccine. General study points: The repertoires were collected only after the peak T cell response.

Clones were sequenced by immunoSEQ multiplex PCR, and TCRdb holds only the in-frame ones, with some missing. The profile shows 110,000 to 150,000 clones, approximately 95% of them singletons. V was trimmed by 4 bases and J by 6 bases, leaving 13 bases between them. Per the germline V gene, CDR1 is MRHNA and CDR2 is SNTAGT. The CDR3 runs to 14 residues. Note on this clone: Its specificity is not known.

The source was peripheral blood, collected on day 0 of MenACWY control vaccination. The receptor's source is an adult in good health. The chain carries TRBV6-4 and TRBJ2-1, with D possibly being TRBD2 (5 bases). The CDR3 sequence is CASSVLASLNEQFF. The CDR3 DNA is TGTGCCAGCAGTGTCCTAGCTTCCCTCAATGAGCAGTTCTTC.